This TCR beta chain came from a study of T cells in Graves' hyperthyroidism and ophthalmopathy (dated by TCRdb to about 2019). Context from the whole study: Peripheral blood was collected at initial diagnosis, before any treatment. A discovery cohort of about a hundred patients, roughly 45 with Graves' ophthalmopathy and fewer than 65 with stable Graves' hyperthyroidism, was used to find distinguishing TCR V-J signatures. Prospective prediction of ophthalmopathy was tested in an independent validation cohort consisting of roughly 20 hyperthyroidism patients and 17 patients who later progressed to ophthalmopathy. The roughly 91 discovery patients were randomly divided into training and test sets at a 7:3 ratio. Thyroid tissue and blood T-cell repertoires from about 6 Graves' hyperthyroidism patients were also compared in the study. After blood sampling, hyperthyroidism patients were treated with methimazole at a starting dose of 30 mg daily, and ophthalmopathy patients were treated with high-dose intravenous methylprednisolone. The paper reports TCR Vbeta CDR3 sequencing of approximately 130 peripheral blood samples: under 45 ophthalmopathy, under 80 hyperthyroidism and 17 progressor patients. Study-level results and caveats: In validation, the model predicted progression to ophthalmopathy a median of roughly 6.1 months before onset, with about 67% sensitivity and almost 75% specificity. Most expanded thyroid clonotypes (frequency above 0.001) were also detected in blood, a finding suggesting that blood repertoires may reflect thyroid immune responses. A model built on a 13 V-J signature distinguished ophthalmopathy from stable hyperthyroidism, reaching about 89% sensitivity and around 81% specificity in cross-validation and 80%/75% in testing. Sample size was not statistically predetermined, and investigators were not blinded to group allocation.

This clonotype was counted many times. Its specific antigen is unknown. The sample holds no much larger clone one base away, and base qualities are not on file. Hyperthyroidism patients were newly diagnosed, had a disease duration of under 2 months, and were aged 18 to 65 years. Exclusion was applied to patients with uncontrolled infections, other autoimmune diseases, pregnancy or lactation. Clinical symptoms, serum thyroxine and TRAb, thyroid ultrasound, and orbital computed tomography formed the basis for the diagnoses. Blood from progressor patients was collected at the time of first diagnosis with hyperthyroidism, before any ophthalmopathy symptoms had appeared. PBMCs were isolated from approximately 10 ml of fresh peripheral blood by Ficoll-Paque density gradient centrifugation. Progressor patients were defined as those initially diagnosed with Graves' hyperthyroidism in whom ophthalmopathy developed during follow-up. Total RNA was extracted with Trizol reagent, and quality was checked on an Agilent 2100 Bioanalyzer.

CDR1 and CDR2 are drawn from the germline V gene (reference sequence): DFQATT, SNEGSKA. The CDR3 contains 12 residues, cysteine and phenylalanine counted. Kept here is only the CDR3 DNA, which spans 36 bases and is read in frame from base 1. At the junction V is shortened by 3 bases and J by 4 bases, with 9 bases in between. The TCR beta CDR3 regions were amplified from RNA transcripts. The TCR CDR3 was subjected to a first round of RT-PCR using the HTBI primer set and the Qiagen OneStep RT-PCR kit. The libraries were constructed in a second round of multiplex PCR and then size-selected and purified. The libraries were sequenced on an Illumina HiSeq2000 using paired-end 100 bp reads. In the paper's pipeline: Raw data were processed with SOAPnuke, discarding reads with adapters, uncalled bases, mean Phred below 15, or no exact constant-primer or identifier match. High-quality paired reads were merged with COPE v1.2.5, and unique nucleotide sequences were defined as clonotypes. MiTCR v1.1 was used to align clonotypes to the IMGT TRBV, TRBD and TRBJ reference segments. The analysis was restricted to V-J combinations with a frequency above 0.0001, which together covered 99% to 99.2% of the repertoires. The TCS score was defined as the ratio of F50 (clonal expansion) to E x V (chaos), calculated using BLOSUM62-based TCRdist between CDR3 peptides within each V-J. Welch's t-statistics and random forest reduced 500 to 650 V-J features to 13, which were used in a naive Bayes classifier (R e1071). TCRdb redid the processing of the public reads, applying fastp at Q25 and MiXCR, and retained in-frame beta chains. Each entry merges the rows of one CDR3 protein and shows their most common DNA and genes. V and J calls and clone size were set by TCRdb, not the authors. The sample table holds some 380,000 distinct CDR3 sequences, of which approximately 13% were seen once. The biggest ten clones account for about a fifth of the sample.

This TCR came from a man between 25 and 39 years old with Graves' hyperthyroidism that later progressed to Graves' ophthalmopathy. The chain links TRBV20-1 with TRBJ2-5; a tentative D call is TRBD1 (7 bases match). Source material: blood. The DNA sequence is TGCAGTGCTAGCAGGGGGGCAGAGACCCAGTACTTC. Translated, it reads CSASRGAETQYF.